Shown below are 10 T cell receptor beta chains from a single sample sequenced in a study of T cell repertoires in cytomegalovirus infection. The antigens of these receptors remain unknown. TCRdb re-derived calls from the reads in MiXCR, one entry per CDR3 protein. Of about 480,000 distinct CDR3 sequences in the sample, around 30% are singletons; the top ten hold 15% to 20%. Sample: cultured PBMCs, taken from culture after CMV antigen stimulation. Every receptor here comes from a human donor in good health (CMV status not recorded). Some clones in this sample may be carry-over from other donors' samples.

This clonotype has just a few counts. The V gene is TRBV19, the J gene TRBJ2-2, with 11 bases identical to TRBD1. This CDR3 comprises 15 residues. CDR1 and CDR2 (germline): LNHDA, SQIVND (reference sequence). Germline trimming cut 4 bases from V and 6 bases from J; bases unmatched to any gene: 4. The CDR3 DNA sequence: TGTGCCAGTAGTACCGGGACAGGGGGGGCCGGGGAGCTGTTTTTT. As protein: CASSTGTGGAGELFF.

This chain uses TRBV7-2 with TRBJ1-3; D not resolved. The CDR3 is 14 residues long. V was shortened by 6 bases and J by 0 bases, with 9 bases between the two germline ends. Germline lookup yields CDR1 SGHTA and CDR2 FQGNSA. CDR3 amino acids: CASRSGSSGNTIYF. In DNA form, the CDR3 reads TGTGCCAGCAGGTCCGGGAGCTCTGGAAACACCATATATTTT.

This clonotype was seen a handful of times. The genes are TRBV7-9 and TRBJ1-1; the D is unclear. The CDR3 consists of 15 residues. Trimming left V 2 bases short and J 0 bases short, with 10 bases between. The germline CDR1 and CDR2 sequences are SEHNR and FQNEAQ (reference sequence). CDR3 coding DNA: TGTGCCAGCAGCTTACCGGGCGGGATGAACACTGAAGCTTTCTTT. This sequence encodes CASSLPGGMNTEAFF.

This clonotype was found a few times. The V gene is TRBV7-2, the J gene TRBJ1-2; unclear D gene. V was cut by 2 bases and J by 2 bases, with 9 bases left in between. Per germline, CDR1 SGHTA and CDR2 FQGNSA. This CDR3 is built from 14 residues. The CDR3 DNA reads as TGTGCCAGCAGCTTACTGGGTCACAACTATGGCTACACCTTC. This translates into CASSLLGHNYGYTF.

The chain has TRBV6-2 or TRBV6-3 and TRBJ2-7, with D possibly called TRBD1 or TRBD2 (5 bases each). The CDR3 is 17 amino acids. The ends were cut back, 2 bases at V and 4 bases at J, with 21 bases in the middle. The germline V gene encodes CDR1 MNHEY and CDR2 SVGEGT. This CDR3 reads CASSYPPQGRDPYEQYF. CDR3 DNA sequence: TGTGCCAGCAGTTACCCGCCCCAAGGACGGGACCCTTACGAGCAGTACTTC.

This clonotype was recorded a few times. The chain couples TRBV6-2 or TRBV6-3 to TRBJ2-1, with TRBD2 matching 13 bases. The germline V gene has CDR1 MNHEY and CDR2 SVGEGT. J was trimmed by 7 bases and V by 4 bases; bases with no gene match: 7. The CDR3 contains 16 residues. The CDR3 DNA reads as TGTGCCAGCAGTTCCTTCGGGACTAGCGGGATAAATGAGCAGTTCTTC. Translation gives CASSSFGTSGINEQFF.

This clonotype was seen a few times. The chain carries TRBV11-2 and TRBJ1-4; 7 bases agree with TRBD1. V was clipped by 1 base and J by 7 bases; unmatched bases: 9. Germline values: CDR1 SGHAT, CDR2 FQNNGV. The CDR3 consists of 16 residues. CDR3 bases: TGTGCCAGCAGCTTAGGCATGGGACAGCAAGGTGAAAAACTGTTTTTT. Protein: CASSLGMGQQGEKLFF.

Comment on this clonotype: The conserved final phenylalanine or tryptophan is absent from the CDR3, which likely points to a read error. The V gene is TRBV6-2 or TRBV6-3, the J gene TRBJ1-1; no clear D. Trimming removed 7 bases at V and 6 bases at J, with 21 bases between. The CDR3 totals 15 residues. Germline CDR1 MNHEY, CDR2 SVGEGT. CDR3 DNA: TGTGCCAGCACCGATATCGGGGTCGGGAGTTCTGAAGCTTTCCTT. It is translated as CASTDIGVGSSEAFL.

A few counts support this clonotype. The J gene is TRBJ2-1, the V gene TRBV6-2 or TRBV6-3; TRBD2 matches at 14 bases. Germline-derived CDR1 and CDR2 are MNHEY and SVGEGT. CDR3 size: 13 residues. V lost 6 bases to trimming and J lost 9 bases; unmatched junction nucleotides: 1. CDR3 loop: CASRGLAGVEQFF. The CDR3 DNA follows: TGTGCCAGCAGGGGACTAGCGGGAGTTGAGCAGTTCTTC.

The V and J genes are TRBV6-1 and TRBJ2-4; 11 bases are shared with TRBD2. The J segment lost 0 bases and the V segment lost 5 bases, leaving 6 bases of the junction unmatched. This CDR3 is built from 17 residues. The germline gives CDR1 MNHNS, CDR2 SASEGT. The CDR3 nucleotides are TGTGCCAGCAGTTACCCCGGACTAGCGGGAGCCAAAAACATTCAGTACTTC. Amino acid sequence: CASSYPGLAGAKNIQYF.